The 10 T cell receptor beta chains reported below all come from one sample, sequenced in a study of spatial heterogeneity in lung cancer. General study points: Counts of expanded alpha and beta TCRs within tumors tracked the tumor nonsynonymous mutation count.

Each CDR3 protein gets one entry after TCRdb re-called the 5' RACE reads with MiXCR. The sample lists 100,000 or so distinct CDR3 sequences; 3.5% to 5% were seen once. No antigen is known for these receptors. Time point in this sample: sample taken at primary tumor resection. The specimen comprised lung tumor tissue, sampled at surgery. The receptors here all came from a male donor with early-stage non-small cell lung cancer.

The sample holds many counts of this clonotype. V is TRBV11-1 and J is TRBJ1-1; 8 positions agree with TRBD1. Germline trimming cut 5 bases from V and 5 bases from J; bases unmatched to any gene: 7. The CDR3 covers 14 residues. The germline CDR1 and CDR2 sequences are SGHAT and FQDESV (reference sequence). The CDR3 reads CASSPQGAVTEAFF. CDR3 DNA sequence: TGTGCCAGCAGCCCCCAGGGGGCTGTGACTGAAGCTTTCTTT.

This clonotype has ten or more counts. J is TRBJ2-4 and V is TRBV7-2, with 7 bases identical to TRBD1. The junction had 9 bases not matched to a gene; V was cut back by 4 bases and J by 9 bases. CDR1 and CDR2 from the germline V gene are SGHTA and FQGNSA. This CDR3 is built from 14 residues. CDR3 in DNA: TGTGCCAGCAGCTCCGGACAGGCGGCTCCCATTCAGTACTTC. It encodes CASSSGQAAPIQYF.

This clonotype has ten or more counts. This chain uses TRBV12-3 or TRBV12-4 with TRBJ2-3; maybe TRBD1 (6 bases). Trimming stripped 2 bases from V and 2 bases from J, with 8 bases between. The length of the CDR3 is 14 residues. The chain's CDR3 is CASSLQGITDTQYF. DNA for the CDR3: TGTGCCAGCAGTTTACAGGGGATCACAGATACGCAGTATTTT.

This CDR3 reads CATQVDPSYNEQFF. In DNA, the CDR3 is TGCGCCACCCAGGTGGACCCCTCCTACAATGAGCAGTTCTTC. The chain employs TRBV5-1 and TRBJ2-1; D unresolved. The germline CDR1 and CDR2 sequences are SGHRS and YFSETQ. V was shortened by 9 bases and J by 0 bases, with 13 bases between the two germline ends. This CDR3 has 14 amino acids. The full variable domain, with the rest looked up from reference TRBV5-1 and TRBJ2-1, is KAGVTQTPRYLIKTRGQQVTLSCSPISGHRSVSWYQQTPGQGLQFLFEYFSETQRNKGNFPGRFSGRQFSNSRSEMNVSTLELGDSALYLCATQVDPSYNEQFFGPGTRLTVL.

The chain uses TRBV4-1 and TRBJ1-6; tentatively, D is TRBD1 (6 bases). Trimming cost V 2 bases and J 15 bases, with 17 bases left between them. The CDR3 is 14 residues long. Per germline, CDR1 MGHRA and CDR2 YSYEKL. CDR3 DNA sequence: TGCGCCAGCAGCCAAAGCCCCGGGGGGCCCAGCCTCCACTTT. Its protein is CASSQSPGGPSLHF.

This clonotype was detected ten times or more. The chain couples TRBV18 to TRBJ1-1; 7 bases are a match to TRBD1. After removal of 3 bases from V and 7 bases from J, the junction contained 8 bases not matched to a gene. The CDR3 loop spans 14 amino acids. The germline V gene has CDR1 KGHSH and CDR2 LQKENI. The CDR3: CASSPRQGRLEAFF. In DNA form, the CDR3 reads TGTGCCAGCTCACCGAGACAGGGCCGGCTTGAAGCTTTCTTT.

This clonotype has at least ten counts. The chain joins TRBV5-1 to TRBJ2-2; D gene unclear. Deletions cut 0 bases from V and 4 bases from J, with 7 bases between. Germline values: CDR1 SGHRS, CDR2 YFSETQ. This CDR3 spans 14 amino acids. This CDR3 reads CASSLGVSTGELFF. The CDR3 DNA is TGCGCCAGCAGCTTGGGTGTGAGCACCGGGGAGCTGTTTTTT.

This clonotype was seen ten or more times. The CDR3 spells CASSRGLAGANTGELFF. For the CDR3, the DNA is TGTGCCAGCAGCCGGGGACTAGCGGGGGCAAACACCGGGGAGCTGTTTTTT. The chain carries TRBV3-1 and TRBJ2-2; 14 bases match TRBD2. In germline, CDR1 is LGHDT, CDR2 YNNKEL (reference sequence). J gave up 2 bases and V 4 bases, and 3 bases lay outside the gene matches. The CDR3 covers 17 residues.

This clonotype was seen at least ten times. J is TRBJ2-3 and V is TRBV11-2; possible D gene TRBD1, 5 bases. Germline assignment: CDR1 SGHAT and CDR2 FQNNGV. The length of the CDR3 is 13 residues. V shed 5 bases and J shed 0 bases, with 6 bases lying between them. CDR3 nucleotides: TGTGCCAGCAGCCCAGGGAGCACAGATACGCAGTATTTT. As protein: CASSPGSTDTQYF.

The table lists this clonotype with many counts. The chain carries TRBV4-1 and TRBJ2-1; D is possibly TRBD2 (6 bases). Trimming stripped 2 bases from V and 1 base from J, with 15 bases between. CDR3 length: 17 amino acids. Germline CDR1 and CDR2: MGHRA and YSYEKL. DNA of the CDR3: TGCGCCAGCAGCCAATCTCGGGAGTTAGGATCCTACAATGAGCAGTTCTTC. Amino acid sequence: CASSQSRELGSYNEQFF.